This T cell receptor beta chain originates from a study of cytomegalovirus exposure and HLA in healthy donors. General study results and limits: With further analysis later on, most CMV-associated TCR beta chains appeared HLA-restricted.

V was trimmed by 1 base and J by 0 bases, leaving 8 bases between them. Germline loops: CDR1 MGHDK, CDR2 SYGVNS. The CDR3 is made up of 15 amino acids. A multiplex PCR was run with 60 Vbeta primers and 13 Jbeta primers. Clones were read by immunoSEQ multiplex PCR, and TCRdb kept only the in-frame ones, dropping some. The sample consists of about 160,000 clones, around 80% of them appearing once. With respect to this clone: Antigen unknown.

Material: PBMCs. The sequence was collected from a man aged 45-65 years in good health and CMV-seropositive. The chain joins TRBV25-1 to TRBJ2-3; D ambiguous. The CDR3 sequence: CASSESGSSTDTQYF. The CDR3 DNA is TGTGCCAGCAGTGAATCAGGATCGAGCACAGATACGCAGTATTTT.